Shown below are 26 T cell receptor beta chains from a single sample sequenced in a study of cytomegalovirus exposure and HLA in healthy donors. PCR used 60 Vbeta primers and 13 Jbeta primers. The repertoire was sequenced with immunoSEQ multiplex PCR; TCRdb's copy has only in-frame clones and lacks some. The ten top clones account for about 6.8%, within a sample of under 200,000 clones. Specimen: PBMCs. The receptors were gathered from a man aged 25 to 45 in good health and CMV-seronegative.

The gene calls are TRBV27 and TRBJ1-2, with TRBD1 matching over 9 bases. V shed 4 bases and J 8 bases; nucleotides not matched to a gene: 8. CDR3 length equals 14 residues. Germline values: CDR1 MNHEY, CDR2 SMNVEV (reference sequence). DNA of the CDR3: TGTGCCAGCAGTTCACAGGGACAGGGTGGGGGCTACACCTTC. Translated: CASSSQGQGGGYTF.

The V gene is TRBV7-8, the J gene TRBJ1-4, with TRBD1 matching 10 bases. Trimming took 5 bases from V and 6 from J; bases not matched to a gene: 6. The CDR3 covers 15 residues. Germline V gene lookup returns CDR1 SGHVS and CDR2 FQNEAQ. The CDR3 nucleotides read TGTGCCAGCAGCCAAACGACAGGGGGCTATGAAAAACTGTTTTTT. Amino acids: CASSQTTGGYEKLFF. Full variable domain (missing parts from reference TRBV7-8 and TRBJ1-4): GAGVSQSPRYKVAKRGQDVALRCDPISGHVSLFWYQQALGQGPEFLTYFQNEAQLDKSGLPSDRFFAERPEGSVSTLKIQRTQQEDSAVYLCASSQTTGGYEKLFFGSGTQLSVL.

On this clone: Other DNA sequences in the same sample also yield this CDR3. The chain uses TRBV19 and TRBJ1-1; the match to TRBD1 covers 8 bases. The germline CDR1 and CDR2 sequences are LNHDA and SQIVND (reference sequence). The length of the CDR3 is 14 residues. V lost 3 bases, J lost 1 base, and 1 base stayed unmatched. CDR3 residues: CASSIQGANTEAFF. The CDR3 DNA sequence: TGTGCCAGTAGTATTCAGGGGGCGAACACTGAAGCTTTCTTT.

This chain uses TRBV4-3 with TRBJ2-3; a weak D match, TRBD2 (7 bases). This CDR3 has 14 residues. V shed 4 bases and J shed 6 bases, with 14 bases lying between them. The germline gives CDR1 LGHNA, CDR2 YSLEER. CDR3 sequence reads: CASSRGGVTDTQYF. The CDR3 DNA reads as TGCGCCAGCAGCCGAGGGGGGGTCACCGATACGCAGTATTTT.

As regards this clone: At one end, the junction sequence differs from germline, possibly due to a read error. The chain links TRBV4-2 to TRBJ1-2; no clear D. Germline CDR1 LGHNA, CDR2 YNFKEQ. This CDR3 contains 11 residues. The CDR3 loop is CASSQDGGCTF. CDR3 in DNA: TGTGCCAGCAGCCAAGATGGCGGCTGCACCTTC.

The chain is built from TRBV29-1 and TRBJ2-3, with TRBD1 matching over 9 bases. The germline CDR1 and CDR2 sequences are SQVTM and ANQGSEA. The CDR3 totals 14 residues. The V and J ends lost 4 bases and 5 bases, in that order; junction bases with no gene match: 7. The CDR3 coding sequence is TGCAGCGTTGCTAGGGACAGGGCGAAAGATACGCAGTATTTT. It is translated as CSVARDRAKDTQYF.

The gene calls are TRBV10-1 and TRBJ2-1, with TRBD2 as a possible D gene (7 bases). V was cut by 2 bases and J by 4 bases, with 9 bases left in between. CDR3 length: 14 amino acids. Germline-derived CDR1 and CDR2 are WNHNN and SYGVQD (reference sequence). Here the CDR3 reads CASSEGGAYNEQFF. The CDR3 DNA is TGCGCCAGCAGTGAGGGGGGGGCATACAATGAGCAGTTCTTC.

V and J are TRBV11-2 and TRBJ2-7; perhaps TRBD2 as D (6 bases). CDR3 size: 14 residues. CDR1 and CDR2 from the germline V gene are SGHAT and FQNNGV. The germline V and J ends were trimmed by 0 bases and 6 bases, with 12 bases remaining between them. This chain's CDR3 is CASSLERAGLEQYF. In nucleotides, the CDR3 is TGTGCCAGCAGCTTAGAACGCGCGGGGCTCGAGCAGTACTTC. The full variable domain, in which reference TRBV11-2 and TRBJ2-7 provide the parts outside the CDR3, is EAGVAQSPRYKIIEKRQSVAFWCNPISGHATLYWYQQILGQGPKLLIQFQNNGVVDDSQLPKDRFSAERLKGVDSTLKIQPAKLEDSAVYLCASSLERAGLEQYFGPGTRLTVT.

The DNA for the CDR3 is TGCAGCGTTGAAGAGGGGACAGGTCACTCTCGGGATGGCTACACCTTC. Translated: CSVEEGTGHSRDGYTF. This rearrangement joins TRBV29-1 to TRBJ1-2; 8 bases match TRBD1. Germline CDR1 SQVTM, CDR2 ANQGSEA. CDR3 length: 16 amino acids. The J segment lost 6 bases and the V segment lost 0 bases, leaving 12 bases of the junction unmatched. The full variable domain, rest sourced from reference TRBV29-1 and TRBJ1-2, is SAVISQKPSRDICQRGTSLTIQCQVDSQVTMMFWYRQQPGQSLTLIATANQGSEATYESGFVIDKFPISRPNLTFSTLTVSNMSPEDSSIYLCSVEEGTGHSRDGYTFGSGTRLTVV.

V gene TRBV27 combines with J gene TRBJ2-1; 12 nucleotides line up with TRBD2. V lost 4 bases and J lost 0; bases outside the gene matches: 7. The CDR3 loop spans 18 amino acids. From germline, CDR1 is MNHEY and CDR2 SMNVEV (reference sequence). CDR3 DNA sequence: TGTGCCAGCAGTTACATGACTAGCGGGAGCCTCTCCTACAATGAGCAGTTCTTC. It codes for CASSYMTSGSLSYNEQFF.

The chain carries TRBV7-9 and TRBJ1-4; a possible D gene is TRBD1 (5 bases). With 5 bases removed from V and 4 bases from J, the gap between germline ends came to 14 bases. In germline, CDR1 is SEHNR, CDR2 FQNEAQ (reference sequence). The CDR3 totals 15 residues. CDR3 nucleotide sequence: TGTGCCAGCAGCCCATCCGGGACTTTTAATGAAAAACTGTTTTTT. Its protein is CASSPSGTFNEKLFF.

V usage is TRBV4-3 and J usage is TRBJ2-7; a weak D match, TRBD2 (5 bases). CDR3 length: 17 residues. Germline loops: CDR1 LGHNA, CDR2 YSLEER. Trimming took off 0 bases at V and 0 bases at J, with 15 bases between the two ends. The CDR3 spells CASSQDLEGLPSYEQYF. DNA for the CDR3: TGCGCCAGCAGCCAAGATCTAGAAGGACTCCCCTCCTACGAGCAGTACTTC.

The rearrangement joins TRBV28 to TRBJ2-7; tentative D call: TRBD2 (5 bases). The V gene's germline CDR1 is MDHEN and CDR2 SYDVKM. The V and J ends lost 4 bases and 7 bases respectively, with 11 bases between them. The CDR3 consists of 12 residues. The CDR3 sequence: CASSWERGEQYF. CDR3 DNA sequence: TGTGCCAGCAGTTGGGAGCGCGGGGAGCAGTACTTC.

The rearrangement joins TRBV18 to TRBJ2-7, with 9 bases aligning to TRBD1. CDR1 and CDR2 from the germline V gene are KGHSH and LQKENI. V was pared by 3 bases and J by 2 bases, with 5 bases of the junction left unmatched. This CDR3 contains 15 residues. The CDR3 is CASSPGQGTPYEQYF. CDR3 in DNA: TGTGCCAGCTCACCTGGACAGGGGACGCCCTACGAGCAGTACTTC.

The chain links TRBV11-1 to TRBJ1-1; possible D gene TRBD1, 6 bases. The CDR3 consists of 16 residues. Germline V gene data show CDR1 as SGHAT and CDR2 as FQDESV (reference sequence). With 4 bases removed from V and 2 bases from J, the gap between germline ends came to 17 bases. The CDR3 is CASSSPAGAINTEAFF. The CDR3 DNA is TGTGCCAGCAGCTCACCGGCAGGGGCCATCAACACTGAAGCTTTCTTT.

This rearrangement joins TRBV7-8 to TRBJ1-1; the D is unclear. The germline V gene has CDR1 SGHVS and CDR2 FQNEAQ. V lost 5 bases and J 2 bases, leaving 30 bases between the germline ends. The CDR3 runs to 20 residues. Here the CDR3 reads CASSQNLYAGADPGNTEAFF. CDR3 nucleotide sequence: TGTGCCAGCAGCCAGAACCTTTATGCGGGAGCCGACCCAGGTAACACTGAAGCTTTCTTT. The entire variable domain, with the rest obtained from reference TRBV7-8 and TRBJ1-1, is as follows: GAGVSQSPRYKVAKRGQDVALRCDPISGHVSLFWYQQALGQGPEFLTYFQNEAQLDKSGLPSDRFFAERPEGSVSTLKIQRTQQEDSAVYLCASSQNLYAGADPGNTEAFFGQGTRLTVV.

The rearrangement joins TRBV15 to TRBJ2-7, with a possible D match to TRBD1 (6 bases). This CDR3 contains 16 residues. The V end was cut by 3 bases, the J end by 3 bases, with 18 bases between. Germline CDR1 is LNHNV and CDR2 is YYDKDF (reference sequence). The DNA of the CDR3 is TGTGCCACCAGCAGTAAAGGGGGTTATCTCCTCTACGAGCAGTACTTC. This gives the protein CATSSKGGYLLYEQYF.

V and J are TRBV10-3 and TRBJ2-6; D is undetermined. Germline-derived CDR1 and CDR2 are ENHRY and SYGVKD. V lost 7 bases and J 1 base, leaving 8 bases between the germline ends. This CDR3 comprises 14 residues. The CDR3 nucleotides are TGTGCCATCAACGAGCAATCTGGGGCCAACGTCCTGACTTTC. Translating gives CAINEQSGANVLTF.

The V gene is TRBV19, the J gene TRBJ1-5; D gene unclear. Germline assignment: CDR1 LNHDA and CDR2 SQIVND (reference sequence). The CDR3 extends over 15 amino acids. Trimming stripped 3 bases from V and 6 bases from J, with 15 bases between. DNA of the CDR3: TGTGCCAGTAGTATCGGCGGCAGTCTTGTTCAGCCCCAGCATTTT. This sequence encodes CASSIGGSLVQPQHF.

The rearrangement links TRBV5-1 to TRBJ2-1, with 11 bases aligning to TRBD2. CDR1 and CDR2 (germline): SGHRS, YFSETQ. The CDR3 is 15 amino acids. Trimming cost V 3 bases and J 2 bases; bases outside gene matches: 1. CDR3 coding DNA: TGCGCCAGCAGCTCTAGCGGGGGGACCTACAATGAGCAGTTCTTC. Its translation is CASSSSGGTYNEQFF.

The rearrangement links TRBV11-2 to TRBJ1-1; D is unresolved. The CDR3 runs to 12 residues. The V end was cut by 1 base, the J end by 9 bases, with 9 bases between. Germline CDR1 is SGHAT and CDR2 is FQNNGV. For the CDR3, the DNA is TGTGCCAGCAGCTTAGGGGCTGTAAAAGCTTTCTTT. Its protein product is CASSLGAVKAFF.

The genes are TRBV4-1 and TRBJ2-5; the D gene is possibly TRBD2 (5 bases). The J call may be faulty, since TRBJ2-7 better matches the DNA end. Per the germline V gene, CDR1 is MGHRA and CDR2 is YSYEKL. This CDR3 has 13 residues. The CDR3 spells CASSPAGVYEQYF. In DNA form, the CDR3 reads TGCGCCAGCAGCCCCGCCGGGGTCTACGAGCAGTACTTC.

CDR3 sequence reads: CASSLRDRAVKLFF. The CDR3 DNA follows: TGTGCCAGCAGTCTCCGGGACAGGGCTGTAAAACTGTTTTTT. The chain has TRBV6-5 and TRBJ1-4; 9 nucleotides match TRBD1. V was pared by 5 bases and J by 10 bases, with 8 bases of the junction left unmatched. The CDR3 loop spans 14 amino acids. Germline lookup yields CDR1 MNHEY and CDR2 SVGAGI.

The gene calls are TRBV6-5 and TRBJ2-7; TRBD2 matches at 10 bases. V trimming: 5 bases; J trimming: 0 bases; junction bases outside the gene matches: 4. The CDR3 loop spans 15 amino acids. Germline CDR1 and CDR2: MNHEY and SVGAGI. CDR3 nucleotides: TGTGCCAGCAGTACGACTAGCGGGTTCTCCTACGAGCAGTACTTC. Its protein is CASSTTSGFSYEQYF.

This rearrangement joins TRBV27 to TRBJ2-5, with TRBD1 matching 7 bases. This CDR3 spans 16 amino acids. After removal of 5 bases from V and 1 base from J, the junction contained 10 bases not matched to a gene. CDR1 and CDR2 from the germline V gene are MNHEY and SMNVEV (reference sequence). In DNA, the CDR3 is TGTGCCAGCAGTAATCGAATCGGGACAGTCCAAGAGACCCAGTACTTC. Protein product: CASSNRIGTVQETQYF.

The J gene is TRBJ2-3, the V gene TRBV4-1; TRBD2 agrees at 8 bases. The CDR3 sequence is 17 residues long. Germline V gives CDR1 MGHRA, CDR2 YSYEKL. J lost 2 bases, V lost 0 bases, and 7 bases had no gene match. The CDR3 bases are TGCGCCAGCAGCCAAGATAATACGGGGGGGTTCACAGATACGCAGTATTTT. As protein: CASSQDNTGGFTDTQYF.